Given below is one T cell receptor beta chain in context. No antigen is known for it. This sample was included in a study of Graves' ophthalmopathy and Graves' hyperthyroidism. Whole-study findings and limits: The blood repertoire also included most expanded thyroid clonotypes above 0.001 frequency. Ophthalmopathy was separated from stable hyperthyroidism by a 13-signature model with 85% to 90% sensitivity and 81.08% specificity.

For repertoire sequencing, the TCR beta CDR3 regions were amplified from RNA transcripts. First-round RT-PCR used HTBI primers; second-round multiplex PCR followed. TCRdb analysed the multiplex PCR reads with MiXCR anew, one entry per CDR3 protein. The repertoire has some 400,000 distinct CDR3 sequences, around 18% of them found once; the top ten carry about 1.6%. V was pared by 5 bases and J by 4 bases, with 2 bases of the junction left unmatched. Germline CDR1 and CDR2: LGHNA and YSLEER. CDR3 size: 14 residues. The specimen was peripheral blood. The receptor was isolated from a woman aged 18-29 years with Graves' ophthalmopathy. The V call is TRBV4-3, the J call TRBJ1-6, with TRBD1 identical over 7 bases. CDR3 sequence reads: CASSGTEYNSPLHF. CDR3 DNA: TGCGCCAGCAGCGGGACAGAATATAATTCACCCCTCCACTTT.